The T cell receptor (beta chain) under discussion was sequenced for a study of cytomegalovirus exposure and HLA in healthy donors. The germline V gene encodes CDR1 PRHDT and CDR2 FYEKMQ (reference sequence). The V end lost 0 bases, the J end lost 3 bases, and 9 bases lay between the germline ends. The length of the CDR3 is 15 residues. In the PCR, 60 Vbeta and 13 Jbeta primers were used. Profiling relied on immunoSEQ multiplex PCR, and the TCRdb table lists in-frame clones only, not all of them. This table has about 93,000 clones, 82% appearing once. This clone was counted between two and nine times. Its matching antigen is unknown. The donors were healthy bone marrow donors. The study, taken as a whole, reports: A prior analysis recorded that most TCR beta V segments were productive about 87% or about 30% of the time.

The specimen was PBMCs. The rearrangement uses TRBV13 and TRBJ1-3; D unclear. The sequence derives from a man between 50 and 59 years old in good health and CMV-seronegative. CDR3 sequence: CASSLGRGIGNTIYF. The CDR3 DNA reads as TGTGCCAGCAGCTTAGGCCGGGGTATTGGAAACACCATATATTTT.